One and the same sample provided the 14 T cell receptor beta chains below, sequenced in a study of shared clonotypes between healthy human individuals (dated by TCRdb to the early 2020s). Library method: the immunoSEQ multiplex PCR assay. Here the immuneACCESS table is served through TCRdb, limited to in-frame sequences with V and J called. Missing clones are a known gap in these copies; in checked studies unresolved V genes cover under half, and the rest lacks a known reason. The sample profile shows around 2.1 million clones; almost 96% of them were found once. The leading ten clones occupy roughly 0.13% of the sample. Sequencing was done on a sample of naive CD4+ T cells sorted from blood. The cell subset or site tag for this specimen amounts to: CD45RA+ positively selected. The source is a man between 18 and 35 years old in good health.

Turning to this clone: One end of the junction does not line up with germline, which may come from a read error. This sequence joins TRBV2 and TRBJ2-7, with D tentatively TRBD2 (6 bases). The CDR3 runs to 10 residues. Germline V gene lookup returns CDR1 SNHLY and CDR2 FYNNEI. CDR3 DNA: TGTGCCAGCAGCGAACTACGGGAGCACTTC. Protein product: CASSELREHF.

This chain joins TRBV4-1 and TRBJ2-1; TRBD2 aligns across 10 bases. This CDR3 is 16 amino acids long. Germline CDR1 reads MGHRA; CDR2 reads YSYEKL. The junction had 9 bases not matched to a gene; V was cut back by 3 bases and J by 7 bases. The CDR3 DNA reads as TGCGCCAGCAGCCAGCCCGGGACTAGCGTAAGGAATGAGCAGTTCTTC. It encodes CASSQPGTSVRNEQFF.

The rearrangement joins TRBV11-2 to TRBJ1-4, with TRBD1 as a possible D gene (5 bases). Germline V gene lookup returns CDR1 SGHAT and CDR2 FQNNGV. This CDR3 is 14 amino acids long. Trimming took 3 bases from V and 11 from J, leaving 16 bases between them. The CDR3 DNA follows: TGTGCCAGCAGCTTTAAAAGGCAGGGCTCGAAACTGTTTTTT. Amino acids: CASSFKRQGSKLFF.

The chain joins TRBV2 to TRBJ1-3; D is ambiguous. Germline V gene sequence: CDR1 SNHLY, CDR2 FYNNEI. The CDR3 is made up of 14 amino acids. Trimming took 5 bases from V and 1 from J, leaving 9 bases between them. The CDR3 DNA reads TGTGCCAGCAGTTTCACTGAATCTGGAAACACCATATATTTT. Translating it yields CASSFTESGNTIYF.

About this clone: Other DNA sequences from this sample encode an identical CDR3 as well. The CDR3 loop reads CASSFGNNSPLHF. Here the CDR3 DNA reads TGCGCCAGCAGCTTCGGTAATAATTCACCCCTCCACTTT. The chain recombines TRBV5-1 with TRBJ1-6; unclear D gene. CDR3 size: 13 residues. Germline CDR1 and CDR2: SGHRS and YFSETQ. With 2 bases removed from V and 5 bases from J, the gap between germline ends came to 5 bases.

The V and J genes are TRBV2 and TRBJ2-1; D is perhaps TRBD2 (6 bases). The CDR3 runs to 12 residues. CDR1 and CDR2 from the germline V gene are SNHLY and FYNNEI. V was cut by 3 bases and J by 9 bases, with 9 bases left in between. CDR3 sequence reads: CASSETGVEQFF. The CDR3 DNA follows: TGTGCCAGCAGTGAGACGGGGGTTGAGCAGTTCTTC.

The V call is TRBV19, the J call TRBJ1-2; D is undetermined. With 3 bases removed from V and 2 bases from J, the gap between germline ends came to 10 bases. The CDR3 has 14 amino acids. From germline, CDR1 is LNHDA and CDR2 SQIVND (reference sequence). CDR3 sequence reads: CASSISTRNYGYTF. CDR3 nucleotides: TGTGCCAGTAGTATTTCTACAAGGAACTATGGCTACACCTTC.

The V gene is TRBV6-6, the J gene TRBJ2-5, with TRBD1 identical over 10 bases. V lost 0 bases and J lost 4; bases outside the gene matches: 5. Germline V gives CDR1 MNHNY, CDR2 SVGAGI (reference sequence). The CDR3 extends over 16 amino acids. As DNA, the CDR3 is TGTGCCAGCAGTTACTCCCCGACAGGGGGCGGAGAGACCCAGTACTTC. Amino acid sequence: CASSYSPTGGGETQYF.

The chain joins TRBV19 to TRBJ1-3; no reliable D call. Trimming shortened V by 5 bases and J by 5 bases, and 10 bases separated the two germline ends. The CDR3 loop spans 13 amino acids. Germline V lookup: CDR1 LNHDA, CDR2 SQIVND (reference sequence). The CDR3 spells CASSSRTRNTIYF. CDR3 coding DNA: TGTGCCAGTAGTTCCCGAACCAGAAACACCATATATTTT.

The chain carries TRBV5-1 and TRBJ2-5; D gene uncertain. CDR1 and CDR2 from the germline V gene are SGHRS and YFSETQ. There are 13 residues in the CDR3. Trimming stripped 4 bases from V and 2 bases from J, with 9 bases between. The CDR3 DNA follows: TGCGCCAGCAGCACAACCATGCAAGAGACCCAGTACTTC. Its protein product is CASSTTMQETQYF. Full variable domain (remainder filled in from reference TRBV5-1 and TRBJ2-5): KAGVTQTPRYLIKTRGQQVTLSCSPISGHRSVSWYQQTPGQGLQFLFEYFSETQRNKGNFPGRFSGRQFSNSRSEMNVSTLELGDSALYLCASSTTMQETQYFGPGTRLLVL.

This clone was found once. The chain has TRBV7-2 and TRBJ2-7; TRBD2 matches at 8 bases. The CDR3 is 16 residues long. Unmatched junction bases numbered 13, after V lost 2 bases and J lost 7 bases. Germline CDR1 and CDR2: SGHTA and FQGNSA. The CDR3 DNA sequence: TGTGCCAGCAGCTTAAACGCGGGAGGCCCTTCGGGAGAGCAGTACTTC. Amino acids: CASSLNAGGPSGEQYF.

V and J are TRBV6-5 and TRBJ1-1, with 7 bases identical to TRBD1. Losses at the gene ends were 2 bases for V and 5 bases for J; bases not matched to a gene: 5. CDR1 and CDR2 from the germline V gene are MNHEY and SVGAGI. The CDR3 loop spans 14 amino acids. CDR3 nucleotide sequence: TGTGCCAGCAGTTACCAACAGGGGTTGACTGAAGCTTTCTTT. Translated: CASSYQQGLTEAFF.

The chain recombines TRBV6-5 with TRBJ2-2; D unclear. Trimming cost V 0 bases and J 7 bases, with 9 bases left between them. The CDR3 runs to 14 residues. The germline V gene has CDR1 MNHEY and CDR2 SVGAGI. The CDR3 DNA reads as TGTGCCAGCAGTTACTCAGGGTCCTTCGGGGAGCTGTTTTTT. Translating gives CASSYSGSFGELFF.

The chain recombines TRBV5-1 with TRBJ2-1, with 14 bases matching TRBD2. The CDR3 runs to 18 residues. J gave up 0 bases and V 5 bases, and 7 bases lay outside the gene matches. Germline V gene data show CDR1 as SGHRS and CDR2 as YFSETQ. The CDR3 DNA follows: TGCGCCAGCAGTATGGAGGGGACTAGCGGGAGCTCCTACAATGAGCAGTTCTTC. Protein: CASSMEGTSGSSYNEQFF.